Shown below are 9 T cell receptor beta chains from a single sample sequenced in a study of T cells after yellow fever vaccination. A single record per CDR3 protein comes from TCRdb applying MiXCR to the 5' RACE reads. This sample has about 550,000 distinct CDR3 sequences, with 19% found just once. Here the sequenced sample was PBMCs, taken 15 days after the yellow fever booster vaccination. All receptors come from a man aged 25-45 years who received the YFV17D yellow fever vaccine.

J is TRBJ1-1 and V is TRBV4-3, with 7 nucleotides matching TRBD1. CDR3 length equals 14 residues. V shed 4 bases and J 4 bases; nucleotides not matched to a gene: 6. Germline CDR1 and CDR2: LGHNA and YSLEER. The CDR3 region has the DNA TGCGCCAGCAGCCTTGGGAACAGGGGCACTGAAGCTTTCTTT. It yields the protein CASSLGNRGTEAFF.

This rearrangement joins TRBV21-1 to TRBJ2-3; the table calls TRBD1, which could not be checked here. TRBV21-1 is given as a pseudogene. The CDR3 length is 17 residues. Here the CDR3 DNA reads TGTGCCAGCAGTCTCCCCGGGACGGCGGAAATATGGGATACGCAGTATTTT. Protein sequence: CASSLPGTAEIWDTQYF.

The chain has TRBV29-1 and TRBJ2-3; 9 positions agree with TRBD2. CDR1 SQVTM and CDR2 ANQGSEA come from the germline V gene. V trimming: 3 bases; J trimming: 3 bases; junction bases outside the gene matches: 10. The length of the CDR3 is 16 residues. CDR3 nucleotides: TGCAGCGTTGACCTGGCTAGCGGGATGGCGACAGATACGCAGTATTTT. This translates into CSVDLASGMATDTQYF.

The chain recombines TRBV20-1 with TRBJ2-3, with D uncertain. This CDR3 contains 14 residues. Germline CDR1 and CDR2: DFQATT and SNEGSKA (reference sequence). V was cut by 4 bases and J by 2 bases, with 13 bases left in between. CDR3 DNA: TGCAGTGCTATGGACCGAAGGACCACAGATACGCAGTATTTT. Translating gives CSAMDRRTTDTQYF.

The chain recombines TRBV18 with TRBJ1-2; TRBD1 might be the D (6 bases). CDR1 and CDR2 (germline): KGHSH, LQKENI. Deletions cut 6 bases from V and 3 bases from J, with 11 bases between. This CDR3 contains 13 residues. This CDR3 is CASSLQGYYGYTF. CDR3 nucleotides: TGTGCCAGCTCTCTACAGGGCTACTATGGCTACACCTTC.

The gene calls are TRBV7-9 and TRBJ2-7, with 9 bases lining up with TRBD1. Losses at the gene ends were 5 bases for V and 3 bases for J; bases not matched to a gene: 8. Germline CDR1 SEHNR, CDR2 FQNEAQ (reference sequence). The CDR3 contains 15 residues. The CDR3 reads CASSDAGQGHYEQYF. CDR3 nucleotides: TGTGCCAGCAGCGACGCGGGACAGGGCCACTACGAGCAGTACTTC.

The CDR3 coding sequence is TGTGCCAGCAGCTTAGGACAGGGGGAGTATGGCTACACCTTC. Protein product: CASSLGQGEYGYTF. The chain joins TRBV7-2 to TRBJ1-2; 9 positions agree with TRBD1. From germline, CDR1 is SGHTA and CDR2 FQGNSA. Trimming at V came to 1 base and at J to 5 bases, leaving 2 bases not matched to a gene. This CDR3 has 14 amino acids.

V is TRBV5-6 and J is TRBJ2-3, with 8 bases fitting TRBD1. V shed 5 bases, J shed 5 bases, and the junction held 13 bases outside the gene matches. The CDR3 contains 16 residues. The germline V gene has CDR1 SGHDT and CDR2 YYEEEE. The chain's CDR3 is CASRGLRGRGIDTQYF. In DNA form, the CDR3 reads TGTGCCAGCAGAGGGCTCAGGGGGCGCGGGATAGATACGCAGTATTTT.

The genes are TRBV28 and TRBJ2-1; D not certain. The CDR3 sequence is 12 residues long. CDR1 MDHEN and CDR2 SYDVKM come from the germline V gene. V lost 2 bases and J 9 bases, leaving 8 bases between the germline ends. CDR3 residues: CASSLNSPEQFF. The DNA of the CDR3 is TGTGCCAGCAGTTTAAATAGCCCTGAGCAGTTCTTC.